The rows below give T cell receptor beta chains drawn from one sample of a study of blood T cell repertoires in COVID-19. Repertoires were generated with immunoSEQ multiplex PCR, while TCRdb's copy carries only in-frame clones and drops some. The table has approximately 98,000 clones, about 81% seen once. The sequenced sample consisted of peripheral blood. Receptors were obtained from a man in his 60s with acute or convalescent COVID-19. Both conserved end residues are part of each CDR3. The order of the fields is V gene, J gene, CDR3 protein.

TRBV7-2	TRBJ1-2	CASSLAFLRFSTGGHGYTF
TRBV11-2	TRBJ2-1	CASSLGQGAPSSYNEQFF
TRBV7-8	TRBJ1-5	CASSDGTVSNQPQHF
TRBV2	TRBJ2-5	CASTAGGPKTQYF
TRBV5-1	TRBJ1-4	CASSLEGEGEKLFF
TRBV4-3	TRBJ2-3	CASSPYSGQVGDTQYF
TRBV7-2	TRBJ1-5	CASSLGDQPQHF
TRBV30	TRBJ1-1	CAWSAATRNTEAFF
TRBV11-2	TRBJ2-2	CASSLDRASGRRRTGELFF
TRBV5-4	TRBJ2-1	CASSFAGLITSSYNEQFF
TRBV5-4	TRBJ1-2	CASSSPRDREVLGGYTF
TRBV27	TRBJ1-2	CASSPRQGRDYGYTF
TRBV2	TRBJ1-4	CASTHGMESEKLFF
TRBV5-1	TRBJ2-3	CASTEQGNPTDTQYF
TRBV24-1	TRBJ2-2	CATSVSGRGDGELFF
TRBV25-1	TRBJ1-1	CASRTGPFMNTEAFF
TRBV5-6	TRBJ1-4	CASAGANEKLFF
TRBV5-6	TRBJ2-2	CASSLDYGGELFF
TRBV4-1	TRBJ2-5	CASSPLRALAGGQETQYF
TRBV5-6	TRBJ2-5	CASSLVGRGGRGETQYF
TRBV10-1	TRBJ1-2	CASSESKLAGYTF
TRBV7-9	TRBJ2-7	CASSPGDREQYF
TRBV29-1	TRBJ2-1	CSAPGAGVYNEQFF
TRBV27	TRBJ2-1	CASSSASGTSGRSYNEQFF
TRBV30	TRBJ2-5	CAWRKGLAGAQETQYF
TRBV11-2	TRBJ2-1	CASSLDRGSYNEQFF
TRBV19	TRBJ1-5	CASSRQLSNQPQHF
TRBV6-5	TRBJ1-2	CASTLTGGGYGYTF
TRBV19	TRBJ2-1	CASSISSGSLNEQFF
TRBV4-2	TRBJ2-3	CASSPTSGVTDTQYF
TRBV27	TRBJ1-1	CASSLSRGRIEAFF
TRBV19	TRBJ1-2	CASSILGQGINYGYTF
TRBV13	TRBJ1-1	CASSFRVLNTEAFF
TRBV20-1	TRBJ2-1	CSASESGGYNEQFF
TRBV5-1	TRBJ1-3	CASSLAQEASGNTIYF
TRBV6-2/TRBV6-3	TRBJ2-5	CASSRLEETQYF
TRBV9	TRBJ1-5	CARRGGGGGFYQPQHF
TRBV7-9	TRBJ1-6	CASSRVTGGYAPLHF
TRBV14	TRBJ1-2	CASSQGRGTYGYTF
TRBV4-3	TRBJ2-2	CASSQDLIKGANTGELFF
TRBV5-1	TRBJ2-2	CASSWTPNTGELFF